What follows are 15 T cell receptor beta chains derived from one specimen sequenced in a study of cytomegalovirus exposure and HLA in healthy donors. A multiplex PCR was run with 60 Vbeta primers and 13 Jbeta primers. The data were produced by immunoSEQ multiplex PCR, yet TCRdb's version contains in-frame clones alone and is incomplete. In the table there are about 190,000 clones, under 80% of which are singletons. The sample taken for sequencing was PBMCs. The receptors derive from a man aged 25-45 years in good health and CMV-seropositive.

This chain uses TRBV7-9 with TRBJ2-7; TRBD1 aligns across 9 bases. The CDR3 extends over 14 amino acids. V lost 2 bases, J lost 3 bases, and 2 bases stayed unmatched. From germline, CDR1 is SEHNR and CDR2 FQNEAQ (reference sequence). The CDR3: CASSLRTGDYEQYF. DNA of the CDR3: TGTGCCAGCAGCTTAAGGACAGGGGACTACGAGCAGTACTTC.

The chain couples TRBV6-6 to TRBJ2-5; tentative D call: TRBD1 (5 bases). V lost 5 bases and J 5 bases, leaving 15 bases between the germline ends. The CDR3 runs 14 residues. Germline CDR1 MNHNY, CDR2 SVGAGI (reference sequence). The CDR3 sequence is CASSQGRPRETQYF. The CDR3, as DNA: TGTGCCAGCAGTCAGGGCCGGCCGAGGGAGACCCAGTACTTC.

This clone was observed a few times. The chain employs TRBV19 and TRBJ2-7, with D maybe TRBD2 (6 bases). The CDR3 consists of 12 residues. Germline CDR1 reads LNHDA; CDR2 reads SQIVND (reference sequence). V lost 5 bases to trimming and J lost 4 bases, with 9 bases between them. CDR3 region: CASSPGLYEQYF. CDR3 sequence (DNA): TGTGCCAGTAGTCCGGGACTGTACGAGCAGTACTTC.

J is TRBJ2-7 and V is TRBV28, with 8 bases matching TRBD2. J was trimmed by 3 bases and V by 6 bases; bases with no gene match: 13. This CDR3 region has 16 residues. Germline V gene data show CDR1 as MDHEN and CDR2 as SYDVKM. In nucleotides, the CDR3 is TGTGCCAGCAGCTTCCCCCCCGGGAGGGTCAACTACGAGCAGTACTTC. It translates to CASSFPPGRVNYEQYF.

V gene TRBV7-2 combines with J gene TRBJ2-3; 8 positions agree with TRBD1. Germline CDR1 SGHTA, CDR2 FQGNSA. The CDR3 is 17 amino acids. Trimming at V came to 5 bases and at J to 3 bases, leaving 13 bases not matched to a gene. The chain's CDR3 is CASSPQPGTGETDTQYF. CDR3 sequence (DNA): TGTGCCAGCAGCCCCCAGCCCGGGACAGGAGAGACAGATACGCAGTATTTT.

The V and J genes are TRBV5-6 and TRBJ2-1; D remains unclear. Trimming stripped 4 bases from V and 3 bases from J, with 11 bases between. Germline loops: CDR1 SGHDT, CDR2 YYEEEE. CDR3 length: 14 residues. The CDR3 sequence is CASSLSTVYNEQFF. The CDR3 DNA follows: TGTGCCAGCAGCCTTAGCACTGTCTACAATGAGCAGTTCTTC.

The chain joins TRBV11-2 to TRBJ2-2; TRBD1 matches 7 bases. There are 15 residues in the CDR3. The germline V gene has CDR1 SGHAT and CDR2 FQNNGV. The V and J ends lost 5 bases and 5 bases, in that order; junction bases with no gene match: 8. CDR3 sequence: CASSAGQAETGELFF. The CDR3 coding sequence is TGTGCCAGCAGCGCCGGACAGGCGGAAACCGGGGAGCTGTTTTTT.

The V call is TRBV5-4, the J call TRBJ2-5, with TRBD2 matching over 11 bases. The germline gives CDR1 SGHNT, CDR2 YYREEE (reference sequence). The ends lost 4 bases at V and 5 bases at J; junction bases unmatched: 10. This CDR3 has 16 amino acids. CDR3 protein: CASSSIAGGPGETQYF. The CDR3 nucleotides are TGTGCCAGCAGCAGTATAGCGGGGGGGCCAGGGGAGACCCAGTACTTC.

As regards this clone: This sample includes further DNA sequences coding for the same CDR3. The chain joins TRBV5-1 to TRBJ1-5; D call uncertain. CDR3 length equals 13 residues. Between the trimmed V and J ends, which lost 0 bases and 4 bases, there was a span of 5 bases. Germline CDR1 is SGHRS and CDR2 is YFSETQ. This CDR3 is CASSLAENQPQHF. The CDR3 bases are TGCGCCAGCAGCTTGGCAGAAAATCAGCCCCAGCATTTT.

The chain couples TRBV13 to TRBJ2-7; 7 positions match TRBD2. The CDR3 totals 13 residues. Per the germline V gene, CDR1 is PRHDT and CDR2 is FYEKMQ (reference sequence). V gave up 5 bases and J gave up 13 bases; unmatched junction bases: 14. CDR3 bases: TGTGCCAGCAGCAACTCCCTGGCCAGCGGGGATTACTTC. This gives the protein CASSNSLASGDYF.

This sequence joins TRBV28 and TRBJ2-2; 11 positions match TRBD2. The J segment lost 6 bases and the V segment lost 5 bases, leaving 8 bases of the junction unmatched. The CDR3 loop spans 16 amino acids. Germline-derived CDR1 and CDR2 are MDHEN and SYDVKM. The CDR3 sequence is CASSPRGSGRAGELFF. The CDR3 bases are TGTGCCAGCAGTCCCAGGGGTAGCGGGAGGGCCGGGGAGCTGTTTTTT.

Concerning this clone itself: An end of the junction differs from the germline gene, which may be a read error. The rearrangement uses TRBV19 and TRBJ2-2, with 8 bases matching TRBD1. The CDR3 has 16 residues. From germline, CDR1 is LNHDA and CDR2 SQIVND (reference sequence). The CDR3 coding sequence is TGTACCAGTAGTATCCTCGGGCAGGGGGCGACCGGGGAGCTGTTTTTT. Translation gives CTSSILGQGATGELFF.

The V and J genes are TRBV19 and TRBJ1-1, with D possibly matching TRBD1 (5 bases). This CDR3 contains 14 residues. Germline V gene lookup returns CDR1 LNHDA and CDR2 SQIVND (reference sequence). V was shortened by 5 bases and J by 1 base, with 11 bases between the two germline ends. CDR3: CASSQGLGNTEAFF. The DNA of the CDR3 is TGTGCCAGTAGTCAGGGTTTGGGGAACACTGAAGCTTTCTTT.

This rearrangement joins TRBV5-1 to TRBJ2-2, with TRBD1 identical over 7 bases. The CDR3 totals 16 residues. Per germline, CDR1 SGHRS and CDR2 YFSETQ. Germline trimming cut 3 bases from V and 4 bases from J; bases unmatched to any gene: 9. The CDR3 reads CASSWVQGVGTGELFF. CDR3 DNA: TGCGCCAGCAGCTGGGTGCAGGGGGTCGGCACCGGGGAGCTGTTTTTT.

This sequence joins TRBV29-1 and TRBJ1-1; the D gene is possibly TRBD1 (6 bases). Germline V lookup: CDR1 SQVTM, CDR2 ANQGSEA. With 1 base removed from V and 1 base from J, the gap between germline ends came to 10 bases. The CDR3 has 14 amino acids. CDR3 protein: CSVEVGGANTEAFF. As DNA, the CDR3 is TGCAGCGTTGAAGTGGGGGGGGCGAACACTGAAGCTTTCTTT.